This T cell receptor beta chain was identified during a study of blood T cell repertoires in COVID-19. TCRdb keeps only in-frame clones here, not all; method: immunoSEQ multiplex PCR. The sample holds fewer than 300,000 clones, about four fifths seen once. Per the germline V gene, CDR1 is GTSNPN and CDR2 is SVGIG (reference sequence). The CDR3 runs 12 residues. Trimming shortened V by 2 bases and J by 5 bases, and 8 bases separated the two germline ends. The J gene is TRBJ2-3, the V gene TRBV30; D perhaps matches TRBD1 (6 bases). The TCR sequence derives from a man aged 35-49 years who had been exposed to COVID-19. The sample consisted of PBMCs or T cells enriched from blood (not recorded which). The CDR3 DNA reads as TGTGCCTGGAGTTCGGGACAAGATACGCAGTATTTT. It is translated as CAWSSGQDTQYF. The full variable domain, completed using reference TRBV30 and TRBJ2-3, is SQTIHQWPATLVQPVGSPLSLECTVEGTSNPNLYWYRQAAGRGLQLLFYSVGIGQISSEVPQNLSASRPQDRQFILSSKKLLLSDSGFYLCAWSSGQDTQYFGPGTRLTVL.